This TCR beta chain was observed in a study of cytomegalovirus exposure and HLA in healthy donors. The V end lost 0 bases, the J end lost 1 base, and 10 bases lay between the germline ends. The CDR3 length is 15 residues. Germline CDR1 is SGDLS and CDR2 is YYNGEE. The PCR used 60 Vbeta and 13 Jbeta primers. Assay used: immunoSEQ multiplex PCR; TCRdb lists only in-frame clones, some missing. The table records about 93,000 clones, over 60% of them present only once. Study-level points and caveats: A list of approximately 150 TCR beta chains associated with cytomegalovirus was given. Published work reported that the classifier diagnosed cytomegalovirus status with high specificity and sensitivity.

As regards this clone: What it recognizes is unknown.

Healthy donors of bone marrow made up the group. V and J are TRBV9 and TRBJ1-1; D uncertain. This TCR was sampled from a boy between 10 and 17 years old in good health and CMV-seropositive. The sample taken for sequencing was PBMCs. This chain's CDR3 is CASSVEGRSNTEAFF. The CDR3 DNA reads TGTGCCAGCAGCGTAGAAGGCAGGTCGAACACTGAAGCTTTCTTT.